These 20 T cell receptor beta chains were sequenced from one sample in a study of cytomegalovirus exposure and HLA in healthy donors. The study ran its PCR with 60 Vbeta and 13 Jbeta primers. Data came from immunoSEQ multiplex PCR; TCRdb stores just in-frame clones and leaves some out. The sample holds some 190,000 clones; approximately 86% are singletons and the top ten take less than 0.35%. The sample was PBMCs. All receptors come from a young woman in good health and CMV-seronegative.

The rearrangement links TRBV7-9 to TRBJ1-1; D perhaps matches TRBD1 (5 bases). The CDR3 covers 14 residues. Germline values: CDR1 SEHNR, CDR2 FQNEAQ (reference sequence). V shed 1 base and J shed 5 bases, with 11 bases lying between them. CDR3 sequence reads: CASSLGRGTTEAFF. CDR3 DNA: TGTGCCAGCAGCTTAGGCCGGGGGACGACTGAAGCTTTCTTT.

This chain uses TRBV27 with TRBJ2-3; D is uncertain. V lost 6 bases and J lost 2, with 9 bases in between. Germline V gives CDR1 MNHEY, CDR2 SMNVEV (reference sequence). The CDR3 is 13 amino acids. CDR3 amino acids: CASRYRITDTQYF. DNA for the CDR3: TGTGCCAGCAGATATAGAATCACAGATACGCAGTATTTT.

The rearrangement joins TRBV6-5 to TRBJ2-7; D is unclear. The ends were cut back, 7 bases at V and 4 bases at J, with 17 bases in the middle. Germline V gene lookup returns CDR1 MNHEY and CDR2 SVGAGI. This CDR3 has 14 residues. CDR3 nucleotide sequence: TGTGCCAGCACTAAGACACCCGATTCGTACGAGCAGTACTTC. Residues: CASTKTPDSYEQYF.

J is TRBJ1-2 and V is TRBV10-3, with D possibly TRBD1 on 6 matching bases. Trimming left V 5 bases short and J 5 bases short, with 18 bases between. Germline V gene data show CDR1 as ENHRY and CDR2 as SYGVKD. The CDR3 extends over 15 amino acids. The CDR3 bases are TGTGCCATCAGTCCACCCGGGACAACAAGATATGGCTACACCTTC. This sequence encodes CAISPPGTTRYGYTF.

The V call is TRBV5-1, the J call TRBJ2-5, with 8 bases lining up with TRBD2. This CDR3 spans 14 amino acids. Trimming cost V 8 bases and J 1 base; bases outside gene matches: 7. The germline CDR1 and CDR2 sequences are SGHRS and YFSETQ. The CDR3 loop is CASTGGSPQETQYF. For the CDR3, the DNA is TGCGCCAGTACGGGGGGGTCCCCCCAAGAGACCCAGTACTTC. Full variable domain (rest looked up from reference TRBV5-1 and TRBJ2-5): KAGVTQTPRYLIKTRGQQVTLSCSPISGHRSVSWYQQTPGQGLQFLFEYFSETQRNKGNFPGRFSGRQFSNSRSEMNVSTLELGDSALYLCASTGGSPQETQYFGPGTRLLVL.

This chain links TRBV5-1 with TRBJ1-1; D remains unclear. Looked up from germline, CDR1 is SGHRS and CDR2 is YFSETQ. The CDR3 spans 13 residues. The V and J ends lost 0 bases and 7 bases respectively, with 10 bases between them. CDR3 sequence: CASSLAGIYEAFF. In nucleotides, the CDR3 is TGCGCCAGCAGCTTGGCCGGGATCTATGAAGCTTTCTTT.

The chain has TRBV5-1 and TRBJ2-7; D uncertain. This CDR3 has 14 residues. The V end was cut by 0 bases, the J end by 3 bases, with 10 bases between. CDR1 and CDR2 from the germline V gene are SGHRS and YFSETQ. The DNA for the CDR3 is TGCGCCAGCAGCTTGGACCCGAGCGTCTACGAGCAGTACTTC. It translates to CASSLDPSVYEQYF. The whole variable domain, filled in from reference TRBV5-1 and TRBJ2-7, reads KAGVTQTPRYLIKTRGQQVTLSCSPISGHRSVSWYQQTPGQGLQFLFEYFSETQRNKGNFPGRFSGRQFSNSRSEMNVSTLELGDSALYLCASSLDPSVYEQYFGPGTRLTVT.

The chain carries TRBV7-9 and TRBJ2-7; D perhaps matches TRBD1 (6 bases). Trimming left V 10 bases short and J 1 base short, with 11 bases between. This CDR3 is 12 amino acids long. In germline, CDR1 is SEHNR, CDR2 FQNEAQ (reference sequence). CDR3 in amino acids: CATRGKSYEQYF. DNA for the CDR3: TGTGCCACAAGGGGGAAATCCTACGAGCAGTACTTC.

The genes are TRBV5-1 and TRBJ2-2; 7 bases match TRBD2. Losses at the gene ends were 6 bases for V and 7 bases for J; bases not matched to a gene: 12. The CDR3 is 15 amino acids. Germline V gene lookup returns CDR1 SGHRS and CDR2 YFSETQ. Written as DNA, the CDR3 is TGCGCCAGCAACTCCCATATGGGCGGGAGCGGGGAGCTGTTTTTT. Amino acid sequence: CASNSHMGGSGELFF.

The genes are TRBV30 and TRBJ1-2, with 7 bases aligning to TRBD1. CDR3 length: 13 amino acids. V lost 3 bases to trimming and J lost 5 bases; unmatched junction nucleotides: 6. Germline V gene lookup returns CDR1 GTSNPN and CDR2 SVGIG (reference sequence). In DNA, the CDR3 is TGTGCCTGGAGCTTCGACAGGGCATATGGCTACACCTTC. Protein: CAWSFDRAYGYTF.

This chain joins TRBV9 and TRBJ1-2; 12 positions match TRBD1. The CDR3 spans 16 residues. Trimming removed 4 bases from V and 7 bases from J; junction bases left unmatched: 11. Germline CDR1 is SGDLS and CDR2 is YYNGEE. CDR3 loop: CASSPTRDRGPGGYTF. The CDR3 DNA follows: TGTGCCAGCAGCCCGACCCGGGACAGGGGGCCGGGTGGCTACACCTTC. The variable domain in full, with the rest retrieved from reference TRBV9 and TRBJ1-2, is DSGVTQTPKHLITATGQRVTLRCSPRSGDLSVYWYQQSLDQGLQFLIQYYNGEERAKGNILERFSAQQFPDLHSELNLSSLELGDSALYFCASSPTRDRGPGGYTFGSGTRLTVV.

The chain has TRBV4-1 and TRBJ1-4, with D maybe TRBD1 (5 bases). CDR3 size: 16 residues. CDR1 and CDR2 from the germline V gene are MGHRA and YSYEKL. With 4 bases removed from V and 0 bases from J, the gap between germline ends came to 12 bases. CDR3 bases: TGCGCCAGCAGCCTTCTCGACAGTTCAACTAATGAAAAACTGTTTTTT. Amino acids: CASSLLDSSTNEKLFF.

The chain couples TRBV5-1 to TRBJ2-7; weak D call: TRBD1 (6 bases). CDR3 length equals 17 residues. In germline, CDR1 is SGHRS, CDR2 YFSETQ. The germline V and J ends were trimmed by 0 bases and 2 bases, with 18 bases remaining between them. In nucleotides, the CDR3 is TGCGCCAGCAGCTTGGAGAGTCTTACAGGGAGACCCTACGAGCAGTACTTC. It yields the protein CASSLESLTGRPYEQYF.

J is TRBJ2-3 and V is TRBV19; possible D gene TRBD2, 6 bases. This CDR3 contains 16 residues. Trimming left V 5 bases short and J 4 bases short, with 19 bases between. Per the germline V gene, CDR1 is LNHDA and CDR2 is SQIVND (reference sequence). CDR3 region: CASSPVGRGGPDTQYF. The CDR3 bases are TGTGCCAGTAGTCCGGTGGGGCGGGGTGGTCCAGATACGCAGTATTTT.

The chain uses TRBV5-1 and TRBJ2-7, with TRBD2 identical over 9 bases. With 5 bases clipped from V and 4 bases from J, the junction kept 7 bases outside the gene matches. CDR3 length: 14 residues. Germline V gene lookup returns CDR1 SGHRS and CDR2 YFSETQ. CDR3 DNA: TGCGCCAGCAGGCCGGGACTAGCAGGTTACGAGCAGTACTTC. Its translation: CASRPGLAGYEQYF.

This chain links TRBV28 with TRBJ2-1; 10 bases match TRBD2. The CDR3 covers 15 residues. The germline V gene encodes CDR1 MDHEN and CDR2 SYDVKM. V lost 7 bases and J lost 4; bases outside the gene matches: 7. The CDR3 protein is CASKSGRAFYNEQFF. CDR3 sequence (DNA): TGTGCCAGCAAAAGCGGGAGGGCCTTTTACAATGAGCAGTTCTTC.

J is TRBJ1-4 and V is TRBV7-8, with D uncertain. V lost 0 bases and J lost 1, with 3 bases in between. CDR1 is SGHVS and CDR2 is FQNEAQ in the germline V gene. CDR3 length: 14 residues. The CDR3 DNA reads TGTGCCAGCAGCTTAGCCAGAACTAATGAAAAACTGTTTTTT. Encoded protein: CASSLARTNEKLFF.

This chain joins TRBV10-1 and TRBJ2-7; D unclear. This CDR3 has 13 residues. Germline V gives CDR1 WNHNN, CDR2 SYGVQD (reference sequence). Trimming pared 3 bases from V and 3 bases from J, leaving 9 bases between. The CDR3 spells CASSDQHSYEQYF. CDR3 nucleotides: TGCGCCAGCAGTGACCAACACAGCTACGAGCAGTACTTC.

For this clone: The junction differs from germline at one of its ends, possibly a read error. V usage is TRBV5-1 and J usage is TRBJ2-7; D gene ambiguous. The CDR3 sequence is 14 residues long. Per germline, CDR1 SGHRS and CDR2 YFSETQ. CDR3 sequence reads: CASSFAGGTYEQYF. The CDR3 DNA sequence: TGTGCCAGCAGCTTCGCCGGCGGCACCTACGAGCAGTACTTC.

Written as DNA, the CDR3 is TGTGCCAGCAGCAAGAGGCGTGGACACTGCAGGATGGGGGGCTACACCTTC. It encodes CASSKRRGHCRMGGYTF. The chain is built from TRBV21-1 and TRBJ1-2; the tabulated D call, TRBD1, remains unverified against the DNA. TRBV21-1 is termed a pseudogene. The CDR3 has 17 amino acids.